What follows are 5 T cell receptor beta chains derived from one specimen sequenced in a study of blood T cell repertoires in COVID-19. Using immunoSEQ multiplex PCR, the repertoire was profiled, and TCRdb retains in-frame clones only, with some absent. The sample holds roughly 250,000 clones; about 86% are singletons and the top ten take 9.5% to 15%. Sequencing used peripheral blood. The receptor set was obtained from a woman in her twenties or thirties with COVID-19, enrolled during active disease.

This clone was recorded once. In DNA, the CDR3 is TGTGCCAGCGGGGACATACTATCCTACGAGCAGTACTTC. Protein product: CASGDILSYEQYF. The chain carries TRBV28 and TRBJ2-7, with D maybe TRBD1 (6 bases). Trimming pared 8 bases from V and 1 base from J, leaving 12 bases between. The CDR3 length is 13 residues. Per the germline V gene, CDR1 is MDHEN and CDR2 is SYDVKM.

This clone has a single count. The chain carries TRBV4-1 and TRBJ1-5; unclear D gene. The germline CDR1 and CDR2 sequences are MGHRA and YSYEKL. Trimming removed 2 bases from V and 6 bases from J, with 8 bases in between. The CDR3 is 13 residues long. CDR3 coding DNA: TGCGCCAGCAGCCAACGGGGAAGTCAGCCCCAGCATTTT. This codes for CASSQRGSQPQHF.

The rearrangement joins TRBV27 to TRBJ2-5; possible D gene TRBD2, 7 bases. V lost 3 bases and J lost 5, with 16 bases in between. Germline V CDR1 and CDR2: MNHEY, SMNVEV (reference sequence). This CDR3 contains 15 residues. CDR3 DNA sequence: TGTGCCAGCAGTTTTGGTGGGGGGGCGCGGGAGACCCAGTACTTC. As protein: CASSFGGGARETQYF.

The chain combines TRBV5-8 with TRBJ2-5; D is possibly TRBD2 (5 bases). The CDR3 contains 15 residues. Germline V lookup: CDR1 SGHTS, CDR2 YDEGEE. Trimming shortened V by 7 bases and J by 5 bases, and 21 bases separated the two germline ends. Here the CDR3 reads CASGSGKVSGETQYF. Here the CDR3 DNA reads TGTGCCAGCGGGAGTGGAAAAGTGTCCGGGGAGACCCAGTACTTC.

The chain recombines TRBV19 with TRBJ1-1, with 9 bases fitting TRBD1. V lost 5 bases to trimming and J lost 6 bases; unmatched junction nucleotides: 7. Germline assignment: CDR1 LNHDA and CDR2 SQIVND (reference sequence). CDR3 length equals 14 residues. CDR3: CASSWGQGGPEAFF. CDR3 nucleotide sequence: TGTGCCAGTAGTTGGGGACAGGGTGGTCCTGAAGCTTTCTTT. The entire variable domain, with the rest obtained from reference TRBV19 and TRBJ1-1, is as follows: DGGITQSPKYLFRKEGQNVTLSCEQNLNHDAMYWYRQDPGQGLRLIYYSQIVNDFQKGDIAEGYSVSREKKESFPLTVTSAQKNPTAFYLCASSWGQGGPEAFFGQGTRLTVV.